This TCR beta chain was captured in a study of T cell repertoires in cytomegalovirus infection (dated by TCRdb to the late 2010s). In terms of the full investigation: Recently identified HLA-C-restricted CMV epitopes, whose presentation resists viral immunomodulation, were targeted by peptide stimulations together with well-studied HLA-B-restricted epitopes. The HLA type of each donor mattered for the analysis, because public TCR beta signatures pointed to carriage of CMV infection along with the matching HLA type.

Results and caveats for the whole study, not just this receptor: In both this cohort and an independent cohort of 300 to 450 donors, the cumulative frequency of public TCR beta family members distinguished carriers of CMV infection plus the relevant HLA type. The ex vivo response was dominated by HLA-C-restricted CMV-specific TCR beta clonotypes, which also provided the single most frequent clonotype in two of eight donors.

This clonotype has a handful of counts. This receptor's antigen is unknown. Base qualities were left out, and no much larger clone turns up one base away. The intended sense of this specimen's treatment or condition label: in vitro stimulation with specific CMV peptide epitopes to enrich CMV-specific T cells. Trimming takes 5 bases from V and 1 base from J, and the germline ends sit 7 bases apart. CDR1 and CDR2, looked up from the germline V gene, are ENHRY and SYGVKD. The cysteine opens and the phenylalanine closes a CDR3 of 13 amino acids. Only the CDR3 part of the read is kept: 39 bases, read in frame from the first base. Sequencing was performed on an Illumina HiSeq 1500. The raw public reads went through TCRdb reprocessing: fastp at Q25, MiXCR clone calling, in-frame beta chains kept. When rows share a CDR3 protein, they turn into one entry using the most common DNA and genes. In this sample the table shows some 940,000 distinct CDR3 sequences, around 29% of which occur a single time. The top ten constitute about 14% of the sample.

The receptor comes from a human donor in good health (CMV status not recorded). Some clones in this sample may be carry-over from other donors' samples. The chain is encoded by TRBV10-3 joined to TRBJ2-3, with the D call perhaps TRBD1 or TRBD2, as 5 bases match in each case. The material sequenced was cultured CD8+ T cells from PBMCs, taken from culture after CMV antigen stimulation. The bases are TGTGCCATCAGTCCGGGGCGCACAGATACGCAGTATTTT. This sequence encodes CAISPGRTDTQYF.